This TCR beta chain was identified in a study of metastatic and nonmetastatic thyroid tumors (dated by TCRdb to 2018 to 2020). At the level of the whole study: Repertoires were compared across peripheral blood and tumor or nodule tissue samples from malignant and benign thyroid patients.

Library preparation was by PCR. Sequencing used an Illumina HiSeq 4000. High-throughput sequencing was used to profile the CDR3 region of the TCR beta-chain in every patient. On the authors' methods: A classifier to discriminate distant-metastatic papillary thyroid cancer patients was built from CDR3 differences across clinicopathological groups. The Shannon index was used to assess repertoire diversity, and the Morisita-Horn index was used to assess tumor-blood repertoire similarity. The public reads were reprocessed in TCRdb via fastp at Q25 and MiXCR, keeping in-frame beta chains. TCRdb's processing, not the authors', yielded these V and J calls. Within this sample are 30,000 to 35,000 clones, with about a fifth of them counted one time only. The top ten constitute about 3% of the sample. Before undergoing thyroid surgery, none of the patients had been given any kind of treatment. Patient clinical samples collected from about 2011 to 2018 were retrospectively analysed using T-cell receptor beta sequencing.

What the authors observed across the whole study: In both blood and tumor samples, malignant tumors were reported to have significantly higher TCR beta diversity than benign nodules.

Sequences SGHRS (CDR1) and YFSETQ (CDR2) are obtained from the germline V gene. The CDR3 numbers 13 residues from cysteine through phenylalanine. Solely the CDR3 DNA is kept, with 39 bases framed from the first base. V is reduced by 4 bases and J by 5 bases, leaving a spacing of 12 bases between them. This clone was counted a single time. The specificity of this receptor is unknown. Base qualities are missing; no much larger clone stands one base away. Support from one read is weak. The sequence joins TRBV5-1 to TRBJ2-5, and TRBD1 may be the D gene, going by 5 matching bases. Sequencing was carried out using tumor tissue. The clonotype was recovered from a male donor with papillary thyroid cancer or a benign thyroid nodule (not recorded which). Some clones in this sample may be carry-over from other donors' samples. CDR3 protein: CASSLRWGETQYF. The sequenced DNA: TGCGCCAGCAGCCTGAGGTGGGGCGAGACCCAGTACTTC.